This TCR beta chain is from a study of regulatory T cells in long-lasting Graves disease. Study-wide findings and caveats: Newly diagnosed patients had higher TCR diversity than persistent Graves' patients did. Persistent disease exhibited a predilection for TRBV28, TRBJ1-2 and TRBJ2-5. Accuracy could have been hurt by small sample size.

The time point here: persistent/refractory GD, antithyroid drugs over 5 years with positive TRAb. The authors made the TCR library using RNA they extracted from PBMCs. EDTA tubes were used for drawing 8 to 9 milliliters of peripheral blood. There are many counts of this clonotype. Its cognate antigen is unknown. Between the trimmed V and J ends, which lost 0 bases and 5 bases, there was a span of 13 bases. Per the germline V gene, CDR1 is DFQATT and CDR2 is SNEGSKA (reference sequence). CDR3 length equals 14 residues. Through Arm-PCR of CDR3 regions and iRepertoire HTBI primers, TCR beta libraries were built. TCRdb analysed the multiplex PCR reads with MiXCR anew, one entry per CDR3 protein. There are roughly 400,000 distinct CDR3 sequences in the sample; less than 25% occur only once, and less than 25% lies in the top ten.

Sequenced here: peripheral blood mononuclear cells (PBMCs), sampled when the disease was refractory, from a patient treated with antithyroid drugs. The clonotype originates from a female donor with Graves disease. J is TRBJ1-1 and V is TRBV20-1; TRBD1 is a possible D gene (6 bases). CDR3 in amino acids: CSARDIGGRTEAFF. CDR3 bases: TGCAGTGCTAGAGATATAGGGGGTCGAACTGAAGCTTTCTTT.